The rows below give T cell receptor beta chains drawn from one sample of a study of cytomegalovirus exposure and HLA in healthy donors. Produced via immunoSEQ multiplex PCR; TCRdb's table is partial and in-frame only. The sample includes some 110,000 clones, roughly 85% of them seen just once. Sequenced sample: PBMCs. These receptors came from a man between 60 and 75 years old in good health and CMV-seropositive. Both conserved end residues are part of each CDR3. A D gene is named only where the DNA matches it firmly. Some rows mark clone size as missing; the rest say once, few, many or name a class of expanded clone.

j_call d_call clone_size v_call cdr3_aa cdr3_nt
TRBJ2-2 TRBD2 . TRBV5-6 CASSPWPWTGGSTGELFF TGTGCCAGCAGCCCTTGGCCGTGGACGGGGGGGTCCACCGGGGAGCTGTTTTTT
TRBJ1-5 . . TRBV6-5 CASVAIGDQPQHF TGTGCCAGCGTTGCAATCGGGGATCAGCCCCAGCATTTT
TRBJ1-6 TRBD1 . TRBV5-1 CASSLEGDRGQNSPLHF TGCGCCAGCAGCTTGGAAGGGGACAGGGGGCAAAATTCACCCCTCCACTTT
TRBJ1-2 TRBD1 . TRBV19 CASIPGQGLFYGYTF TGTGCCAGTATCCCGGGACAGGGGTTGTTCTATGGCTACACCTTC
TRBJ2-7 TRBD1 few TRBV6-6 CASSQGEYAEQYF TGTGCCAGCAGTCAGGGGGAGTACGCCGAGCAGTACTTC
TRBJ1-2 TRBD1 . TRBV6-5 CASSRGQGLGYTF TGTGCCAGCAGCCGTGGACAGGGCTTAGGCTACACCTTC
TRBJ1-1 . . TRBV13 CASSLYGRDTEAFF TGTGCCAGCAGCTTATACGGCCGGGACACTGAAGCTTTCTTT
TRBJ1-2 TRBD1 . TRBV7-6 CASSAGTADYGYTF TGTGCCAGCAGCGCGGGGACAGCCGACTATGGCTACACCTTC
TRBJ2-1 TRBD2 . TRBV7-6 CASSSSGGYNEQFF TGTGCCAGCAGCTCTAGCGGGGGATACAATGAGCAGTTCTTC
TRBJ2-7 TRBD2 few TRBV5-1 CATRLAGSYEQYF TGCGCCACCAGACTAGCGGGGTCCTACGAGCAGTACTTC
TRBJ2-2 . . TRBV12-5 CASGRGSGTGELFF TGTGCTAGTGGGCGGGGATCTGGGACCGGGGAGCTGTTTTTT
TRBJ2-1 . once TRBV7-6 CASSSHQGGVYNEQFF TGTGCCAGCAGCTCGCACCAGGGTGGGGTCTACAATGAGCAGTTCTTC
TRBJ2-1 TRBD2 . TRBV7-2 CASSQGLASSEQFF TGTGCCAGCAGCCAGGGACTAGCGTCTAGTGAGCAGTTCTTC
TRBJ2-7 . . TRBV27 CASSPSPSDTYEQYF TGTGCCAGCAGTCCATCCCCCAGCGATACCTACGAGCAGTACTTC
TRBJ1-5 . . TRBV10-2 CASSVGEQPQHF TGCGCCAGCAGTGTGGGAGAACAGCCCCAGCATTTT
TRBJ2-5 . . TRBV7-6 CASTQRGREGRTETQYF TGTGCCAGCACCCAGAGGGGACGAGAGGGGAGGACGGAGACCCAGTACTTC
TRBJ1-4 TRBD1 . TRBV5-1 CASSYGQDPNEKLFF TGCGCCAGCAGCTATGGACAGGACCCTAATGAAAAACTGTTTTTT
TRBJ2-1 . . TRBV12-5 CASGLVGSIQFF TGTGCTAGTGGTTTGGTAGGTAGCATCCAGTTCTTC
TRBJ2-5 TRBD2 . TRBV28 CASRLAGQETQYF TGTGCCAGCCGACTAGCGGGACAAGAGACCCAGTACTTC
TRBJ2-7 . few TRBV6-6 CASSFRVHEQYF TGTGCCAGCAGTTTCAGGGTACACGAGCAGTACTTC
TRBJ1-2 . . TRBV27 CASSLYRDYGYTF TGTGCCAGCAGTTTATACAGGGACTATGGCTACACCTTC
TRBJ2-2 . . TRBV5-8 CASSLITGELFF TGTGCCAGCAGCTTGATAACCGGGGAGCTGTTTTTT
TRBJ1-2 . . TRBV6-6 CASSYSQGNYGYTF TGTGCCAGCAGTTACTCCCAGGGGAACTATGGCTACACCTTC
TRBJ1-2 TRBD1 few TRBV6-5 CASSYSSRGHDGYTF TGTGCCAGCAGTTACTCTTCCAGGGGGCATGATGGCTACACCTTC
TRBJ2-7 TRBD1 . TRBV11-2 CASSTTGGGIYEQYF TGTGCCAGCAGCACTACAGGGGGCGGGATTTACGAGCAGTACTTC
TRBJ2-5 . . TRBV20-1 CSAINQETQYF TGCAGTGCTATTAACCAAGAGACCCAGTACTTC
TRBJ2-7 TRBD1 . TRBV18 CASSSSPGGQYEQYF TGTGCCAGCTCTTCGTCGCCAGGGGGCCAATACGAGCAGTACTTC
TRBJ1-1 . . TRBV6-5 CASSEGGDSAEAFF TGTGCCAGCAGTGAAGGTGGGGATAGCGCTGAAGCTTTCTTT
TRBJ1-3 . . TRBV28 CASRGLHRVTWGNTIYF TGTGCCAGCAGAGGTCTTCACAGGGTGACGTGGGGAAACACCATATATTTT
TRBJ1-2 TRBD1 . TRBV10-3 CAIRDRGNYGYTF TGTGCCATCCGGGACAGGGGTAACTATGGCTACACCTTC
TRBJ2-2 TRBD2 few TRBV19 CASKRETGELFF TGTGCCAGTAAGCGGGAAACCGGGGAGCTGTTTTTT
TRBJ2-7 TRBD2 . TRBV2 CASKLLAGGQDEQYF TGTGCCAGCAAACTCCTAGCGGGGGGGCAGGACGAGCAGTACTTC
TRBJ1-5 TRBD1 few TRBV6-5 CATGTGGSQPQHF TGTGCCACCGGGACAGGGGGCTCTCAGCCCCAGCATTTT
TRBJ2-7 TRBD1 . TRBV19 CASSIDHGTGSYEQYF TGTGCCAGTAGTATAGATCACGGGACAGGTTCCTACGAGCAGTACTTC
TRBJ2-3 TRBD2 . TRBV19 CASSMEGRGGRDTQYF TGTGCCAGTAGTATGGAGGGGCGGGGGGGTAGAGATACGCAGTATTTT
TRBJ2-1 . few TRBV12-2 CASSRTNPYNEQFF TGTGCAAGTTCAAGGACTAACCCCTACAATGAGCAGTTCTTC
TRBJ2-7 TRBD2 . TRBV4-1 CASAGGGEQYF TGCGCCAGCGCCGGGGGGGGCGAGCAGTACTTC
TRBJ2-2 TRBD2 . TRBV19 CASSRTSGGELFF TGTGCCAGTAGTAGGACTAGCGGCGGGGAGCTGTTTTTT
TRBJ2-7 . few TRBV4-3 CASSHLTTGYEQYF TGCGCCAGCAGCCACCTAACAACGGGTTACGAGCAGTACTTC
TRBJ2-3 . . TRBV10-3 CAISEARQLITSTDTQYF TGTGCCATCAGTGAGGCCCGACAGTTAATAACTAGCACAGATACGCAGTATTTT
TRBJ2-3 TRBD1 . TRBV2 CASSEEQGATDTQYF TGTGCCAGCAGTGAGGAACAGGGGGCGACAGATACGCAGTATTTT
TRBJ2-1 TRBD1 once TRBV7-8 CASSLQGVYNEQFF TGTGCCAGCAGCTTACAGGGGGTGTACAATGAGCAGTTCTTC
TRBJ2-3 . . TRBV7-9 CASSLLLTSTDTQYF TGTGCCAGCAGCCTTCTTCTGACTAGCACAGATACGCAGTATTTT